This TCR beta chain was documented in a study of shared clonotypes between healthy human individuals. Whole-study results and caveats: Shared across a few donors were roughly 5.3% of the naive CD4 clonotypes.

The CDR3 covers 16 residues. The junction had 6 bases not matched to a gene; V was cut back by 2 bases and J by 8 bases. Germline V gene sequence: CDR1 LGHNA, CDR2 YSLEER. Methods used by the authors: ImmunoSEQ gave junction-only sequences without quality scores, so filtering differed. Profiling relied on immunoSEQ multiplex PCR, and the TCRdb table lists in-frame clones only, not all of them. Clone size and the V and J calls come from that table; the DNA yielded D and trimming. This repertoire shows around 2.1 million clones, more than 85% found once; its top ten account for about 1.5%. A remark on this clone: The antigen remains unidentified.

Naive CD8 cells lacked CD45RO and underwent positive selection for CCR7, leaving out terminally differentiated effector memory CD45RA+ cells. The rearrangement uses TRBV4-3 and TRBJ1-4; 12 nucleotides align to TRBD1. Material for sequencing was naive CD8+ T cells from PBMCs. The TCR sequence derives from a man aged 18 to 29 in good health. Some clones in this sample may be carry-over from other donors' samples. The CDR3, as DNA: TGCGCCAGCAGCCAACCCCGGGACAGGGGGCGCGAAAAACTGTTTTTT. Translated, it gives CASSQPRDRGREKLFF.